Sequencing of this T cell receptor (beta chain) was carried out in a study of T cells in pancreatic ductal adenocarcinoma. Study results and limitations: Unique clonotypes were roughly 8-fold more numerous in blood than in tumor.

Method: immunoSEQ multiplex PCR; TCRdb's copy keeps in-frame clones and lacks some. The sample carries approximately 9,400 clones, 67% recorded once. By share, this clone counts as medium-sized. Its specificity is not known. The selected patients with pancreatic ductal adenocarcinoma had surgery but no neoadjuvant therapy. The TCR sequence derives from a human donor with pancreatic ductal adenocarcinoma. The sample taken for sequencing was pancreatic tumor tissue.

CDR3 amino acids: CASSLVGMNTEAFF. CDR3 coding DNA: TGCGCCAGCAGCTTGGTGGGGATGAACACTGAAGCTTTCTTT. This chain connects TRBV5-1 to TRBJ1-1; D not certain. CDR1 is SGHRS and CDR2 is YFSETQ in the germline V gene. The ends were cut back, 0 bases at V and 0 bases at J, with 6 bases in the middle. The CDR3 extends over 14 amino acids.